Listed below are T cell receptor beta chains from one sample, sequenced in a study of shared clonotypes between healthy human individuals. Profiled with immunoSEQ multiplex PCR; TCRdb holds only in-frame clones, not every one. The sample has 2 million to 2.5 million clones; about 92% are singletons. The sample was naive CD4+ T cells from PBMCs. The origin of the receptors is a man aged 18-30 years in good health. Some clones in this sample may be carry-over from other donors' samples. CDR3s include the opening cysteine and the closing phenylalanine or tryptophan. A D gene is named only where the DNA matches it firmly.

>TRBV6-5|TRBJ2-7|TRBD1
CASSYGTGRGQYF
>TRBV5-1|TRBJ2-1|TRBD2
CASSLGTSGRSYNEQFF
>TRBV5-1|TRBJ2-5|TRBD1
CATGTGIETQYF
>TRBV7-3|TRBJ2-2|.
CASSSTGPNTGELFF
>TRBV9|TRBJ2-3|.
CASNTGGTDTQYF
>TRBV6-5|TRBJ1-6|TRBD1
CASSYRDRFSPLHF
>TRBV5-1|TRBJ2-7|.
CASSLAAGRTYEQYF
>TRBV5-1|TRBJ2-7|TRBD1
CASSGQGENYEQYF
>TRBV28|TRBJ2-2|TRBD2
CASISGLAGVITGELFF
>TRBV20-1|TRBJ2-3|.
CSAPPGDTQYF
>TRBV28|TRBJ2-7|TRBD1
CASSAGQGTYEQYF
>TRBV4-2|TRBJ2-7|.
CASSQDTAYEQYF
>TRBV18|TRBJ2-5|.
CASSPIQGGPETQYF
>TRBV18|TRBJ2-7|.
CASSLGEAYEQYF
>TRBV5-4|TRBJ1-4|.
CASSFNGVIDEKLFF
>TRBV20-1|TRBJ2-5|.
CSAREETQYF
>TRBV5-1|TRBJ2-2|.
CASRKDTNRGTGELFF
>TRBV29-1|TRBJ2-3|.
CSVESGVGADTQYF
>TRBV4-2|TRBJ2-1|TRBD2
CASSQAGGGEQFF
>TRBV21-1|TRBJ2-3|.
CASRTGACRQSTDTQYF
>TRBV9|TRBJ2-7|.
CASSVGRIPYEQYF
>TRBV6-5|TRBJ2-1|TRBD2
CASSTTGLGYNEQFF
>TRBV4-2|TRBJ1-5|.
CASSQEPLGGQPQHF
>TRBV6-5|TRBJ2-7|TRBD2
CASSYGRELSEQYF
>TRBV18|TRBJ2-3|.
CASSPPGQGGADTQYF
>TRBV28|TRBJ2-3|.
CASSSSLLARTDTQYF
>TRBV25-1|TRBJ1-3|.
CASSEGRYSGNTIYF
>TRBV7-9|TRBJ2-1|TRBD1
CASSLSQGAENEQFF
>TRBV5-6|TRBJ2-3|TRBD2
CASSYWTSGSFYTQYF
>TRBV13|TRBJ2-3|.
CASSFGVNRGTDTQYF
>TRBV9|TRBJ1-5|.
CASSDSDSNQPQHF
>TRBV25-1|TRBJ2-3|TRBD2
CASSEFGGGGTDTQYF
>TRBV2|TRBJ1-5|TRBD1
CASREGQGNQPQHF
>TRBV28|TRBJ2-3|TRBD2
CASSFPLTSGITDTQYF
>TRBV18|TRBJ1-1|TRBD1
CASSLGQGGTEAFF
>TRBV9|TRBJ2-5|.
CASSVAGRGGGQETQYF
>TRBV2|TRBJ1-5|.
CASSPETGINQPQHF
>TRBV9|TRBJ1-4|.
CASSAGTRTNEKLFF
>TRBV5-1|TRBJ1-2|.
CASSLAVGLNYGYTF
>TRBV20-1|TRBJ2-1|TRBD1
CSGQGQGQFF
>TRBV13|TRBJ2-1|TRBD2
CASLVGLAGVNEQFF
>TRBV28|TRBJ1-3|.
CASTASGGNTIYF
>TRBV5-4|TRBJ2-7|TRBD1
CASSRTGDIYEQYF
>TRBV5-4|TRBJ1-3|.
CASSQGGIGKDTIYF
>TRBV7-9|TRBJ2-5|TRBD2
CASSARLAGYGEETQYF
>TRBV28|TRBJ1-2|.
CASSAGGGYTF
>TRBV25-1|TRBJ1-5|.
CASSPGSLGDQPQHF
>TRBV27|TRBJ2-7|.
CASSLRGMGSYEQYF
>TRBV30|TRBJ1-2|TRBD1
CAWTSGQGARGYTF
>TRBV28|TRBJ2-3|.
CASISRGLGGRTDTQYF
>TRBV11-3|TRBJ2-3|.
CASSRDWMTDTQYF
>TRBV7-9|TRBJ1-4|.
CASSLGAGNEKLFF
>TRBV6-5|TRBJ2-7|TRBD2
CASSGLAGAQYF
>TRBV5-1|TRBJ2-5|.
CASSSEGSGLQYF
>TRBV19|TRBJ1-1|TRBD1
CASSRTGGRIPEAFF
>TRBV18|TRBJ2-7|TRBD1
CASSPVGQGGYEQYF
>TRBV9|TRBJ2-3|.
CASSPLPGGTDTQYF
>TRBV27|TRBJ1-4|.
CASSLLAGPKLFF